Presented here are 27 T cell receptor beta chains from one specimen sequenced in a study of cytomegalovirus exposure and HLA in healthy donors. Researchers ran the PCR with 60 Vbeta and 13 Jbeta primers. Clones were read by immunoSEQ multiplex PCR, and TCRdb kept only the in-frame ones, dropping some. The sample records some 170,000 clones, roughly 81% being singletons. Sequencing was carried out using PBMCs. These receptors were obtained from a woman in her fifties or sixties in good health and CMV-seronegative.

CDR3 amino acids: CASSQQVYYEQYF. In DNA, the CDR3 is TGTGCCAGCAGTCAACAGGTATACTACGAGCAGTACTTC. The chain uses TRBV6-6 and TRBJ2-5, with D perhaps matching TRBD1 (5 bases). The J call may be incorrect, as the DNA end agrees better with TRBJ2-7. This CDR3 has 13 amino acids. Per germline, CDR1 MNHNY and CDR2 SVGAGI (reference sequence).

CDR3 nucleotides: TGTGCCAGCTCCTCTTCCAATGAGCAGTTCTTC. Protein: CASSSSNEQFF. This sequence joins TRBV18 and TRBJ2-1; the D is unclear. Between the trimmed V and J ends, which lost 6 bases and 6 bases, there was a span of 6 bases. The CDR3 has 11 residues. Germline values: CDR1 KGHSH, CDR2 LQKENI.

This CDR3 reads CASSQRNEQFF. Written as DNA, the CDR3 is TGTGCCAGCAGCCAACGCAATGAGCAGTTCTTC. This chain joins TRBV14 and TRBJ2-1; no clear D gene. Per the germline V gene, CDR1 is SGHDN and CDR2 is FVKESK. The germline V and J ends were trimmed by 2 bases and 6 bases, with 2 bases remaining between them. The CDR3 extends over 11 amino acids.

This clone was observed a single time. The CDR3 DNA is TGTGCCAGCAGCCGGACTAGCGGGAGCCGCACCGGGGAGCTGTTTTTT. It is translated as CASSRTSGSRTGELFF. The V gene is TRBV7-2, the J gene TRBJ2-2; 13 nucleotides agree with TRBD2. J gave up 4 bases and V 5 bases, and 4 bases lay outside the gene matches. There are 16 residues in the CDR3. The germline gives CDR1 SGHTA, CDR2 FQGNSA.

The chain carries TRBV11-2 and TRBJ2-5, with 11 bases that match TRBD1. The end of the DNA is better explained by TRBJ2-7, so the J call may be wrong. CDR1 is SGHAT, CDR2 FQNNGV, per germline. The CDR3 totals 16 residues. As DNA, the CDR3 is TGTGCCAGCAGCTTAGCCGGGACAGGGGGTCTCTACGAGCAGTACTTC. Translated, it gives CASSLAGTGGLYEQYF.

This clone was seen only a few times. V and J are TRBV19 and TRBJ1-2; D not certain. The CDR3 runs 13 residues. Between the trimmed V and J ends, which lost 3 bases and 8 bases, there was a span of 13 bases. Germline values: CDR1 LNHDA, CDR2 SQIVND (reference sequence). Here the CDR3 reads CASSIGRADGYTF. The CDR3 nucleotides read TGTGCCAGTAGTATTGGGAGAGCAGACGGCTACACCTTC.

The rearrangement joins TRBV5-4 to TRBJ2-7; a possible D gene is TRBD2 (7 bases). The CDR3 covers 16 residues. The germline gives CDR1 SGHNT, CDR2 YYREEE (reference sequence). V lost 0 bases, J lost 2 bases, and 15 bases lay in between. The CDR3 DNA is TGTGCCAGCAGCTTGGGGGGGCTAGCGGCAACCTACGAGCAGTACTTC. Protein product: CASSLGGLAATYEQYF.

The CDR3 loop is CASSRTSGETDTQYF. Written as DNA, the CDR3 is TGTGCCAGCAGCAGGACTAGCGGCGAAACAGATACGCAGTATTTT. The V gene is TRBV28, the J gene TRBJ2-3; 10 nucleotides line up with TRBD2. The V gene's germline CDR1 is MDHEN and CDR2 SYDVKM. Trimming at V came to 6 bases and at J to 3 bases, leaving 6 bases not matched to a gene. The CDR3 length is 15 residues. The full variable domain, with the rest looked up from reference TRBV28 and TRBJ2-3, is DVKVTQSSRYLVKRTGEKVFLECVQDMDHENMFWYRQDPGLGLRLIYFSYDVKMKEKGDIPEGYSVSREKKERFSLILESASTNQTSMYLCASSRTSGETDTQYFGPGTRLTVL.

The chain links TRBV15 to TRBJ2-5; D gene uncertain. The CDR3 loop spans 13 amino acids. V lost 2 bases and J 0 bases, leaving 4 bases between the germline ends. Germline CDR1 reads LNHNV; CDR2 reads YYDKDF (reference sequence). The CDR3 reads CATSRNYQETQYF. In DNA form, the CDR3 reads TGTGCCACCAGCAGAAACTACCAAGAGACCCAGTACTTC.

V is TRBV6-5 and J is TRBJ2-5, with 8 bases fitting TRBD2. Trimming cost V 5 bases and J 6 bases; bases outside gene matches: 8. This CDR3 region has 14 residues. The germline V gene has CDR1 MNHEY and CDR2 SVGAGI. In DNA form, the CDR3 reads TGTGCCAGCAGTCCTACCGGGGGGGCGAAGACCCAGTACTTC. Protein: CASSPTGGAKTQYF.

The chain has TRBV5-6 and TRBJ2-2; TRBD1 might be the D (6 bases). The CDR3 loop spans 16 amino acids. V lost 3 bases and J 2 bases, leaving 14 bases between the germline ends. CDR1 and CDR2 from the germline V gene are SGHDT and YYEEEE. CDR3 nucleotides: TGTGCCAGCAGCTACCGGACAGTAAAAAACACCGGGGAGCTGTTTTTT. Amino acid sequence: CASSYRTVKNTGELFF.

This clone has only one observation. The genes are TRBV19 and TRBJ1-4; the D gene is possibly TRBD1 (6 bases). Deletions cut 5 bases from V and 1 base from J, with 17 bases between. Germline V gene lookup returns CDR1 LNHDA and CDR2 SQIVND (reference sequence). The CDR3 consists of 17 residues. The CDR3 reads CASSSLAGALTNEKLFF. The CDR3 coding sequence is TGTGCCAGTAGTTCCCTCGCAGGGGCCTTAACTAATGAAAAACTGTTTTTT.

This clone was observed once. The chain is built from TRBV11-3 and TRBJ2-2, with 8 bases fitting TRBD1. The J segment lost 8 bases and the V segment lost 5 bases, leaving 7 bases of the junction unmatched. Germline lookup yields CDR1 SGHNT and CDR2 YENEEA. The CDR3 runs 14 residues. CDR3 sequence reads: CASSLSTGAGELFF. DNA of the CDR3: TGTGCCAGCAGCCTATCGACAGGGGCTGGGGAGCTGTTTTTT. Full variable domain (missing parts from reference TRBV11-3 and TRBJ2-2): EAGVVQSPRYKIIEKKQPVAFWCNPISGHNTLYWYLQNLGQGPELLIRYENEEAVDDSQLPKDRFSAERLKGVDSTLKIQPAELGDSAVYLCASSLSTGAGELFFGEGSRLTVL.

V and J are TRBV9 and TRBJ2-3, with D maybe TRBD1 (5 bases). The ends were cut back, 4 bases at V and 0 bases at J, with 15 bases in the middle. Germline loops: CDR1 SGDLS, CDR2 YYNGEE. This CDR3 comprises 16 residues. The CDR3 sequence is CASSPRTHTSTDTQYF. In DNA form, the CDR3 reads TGTGCCAGCAGCCCAAGGACACATACTAGCACAGATACGCAGTATTTT.

V is TRBV4-1 and J is TRBJ2-7, with unresolved D. The CDR3 contains 13 residues. The V gene's germline CDR1 is MGHRA and CDR2 YSYEKL. Trimming took off 3 bases at V and 3 bases at J, with 9 bases between the two ends. The CDR3 nucleotides read TGCGCCAGCAGCCAGGCCCCAGACTACGAGCAGTACTTC. Encoded protein: CASSQAPDYEQYF.

This chain links TRBV27 with TRBJ2-7; 10 positions agree with TRBD2. In germline, CDR1 is MNHEY, CDR2 SMNVEV (reference sequence). The CDR3 is 17 residues long. V trimming: 3 bases; J trimming: 3 bases; junction bases outside the gene matches: 11. The CDR3 protein is CASSFRRTSGLYYEQYF. In DNA, the CDR3 is TGTGCCAGCAGTTTTCGAAGGACTAGCGGCTTATACTACGAGCAGTACTTC.

The rearrangement uses TRBV2 and TRBJ2-1; 10 bases agree with TRBD2. This CDR3 has 15 amino acids. CDR1 is SNHLY and CDR2 is FYNNEI in the germline V gene. Trimming took 5 bases from V and 4 from J; bases not matched to a gene: 5. The CDR3 DNA is TGTGCCAGCAGTCTCGAGCGGGGGGGTTACAATGAGCAGTTCTTC. It is translated as CASSLERGGYNEQFF.

V usage is TRBV28 and J usage is TRBJ1-5, with a weak D call TRBD1 (5 bases). Germline loops: CDR1 MDHEN, CDR2 SYDVKM. V was shortened by 4 bases and J by 11 bases, with 9 bases between the two germline ends. The CDR3 spans 11 residues. In nucleotides, the CDR3 is TGTGCCAGCAGTTCGGACAAAGCCCAGCATTTT. It encodes CASSSDKAQHF.

V is TRBV9 and J is TRBJ2-1; 7 bases align to TRBD2. There are 14 residues in the CDR3. With 4 bases clipped from V and 4 bases from J, the junction kept 5 bases outside the gene matches. The germline CDR1 and CDR2 sequences are SGDLS and YYNGEE. CDR3: CASSPGGGYNEQFF. The CDR3 DNA is TGTGCCAGCAGCCCGGGGGGTGGGTACAATGAGCAGTTCTTC.

The V call is TRBV6-5, the J call TRBJ2-5, with a tentative D call TRBD1 (5 bases). The J call may be incorrect, as the DNA end agrees better with TRBJ2-7. The CDR3 loop spans 13 amino acids. CDR1 is MNHEY and CDR2 is SVGAGI in the germline V gene. In nucleotides, the CDR3 is TGTGCCAGCACTGGCAGGGCGAGTTACGAGCAGTACTTC. It specifies CASTGRASYEQYF.

The chain recombines TRBV19 with TRBJ1-1, with 7 bases that match TRBD1. The V gene end was trimmed by 6 bases and the J gene end by 5 bases; junction bases not matched to a gene: 9. CDR1 is LNHDA, CDR2 SQIVND, per germline (reference sequence). This CDR3 region has 14 residues. The CDR3 DNA reads TGTGCCAGTAGCTGGACAGGCCCGAGGACTGAAGCTTTCTTT. Its translation is CASSWTGPRTEAFF.

The chain recombines TRBV5-1 with TRBJ2-5; D is unresolved. The DNA end lines up better with TRBJ2-7; the J call may be wrong. Germline CDR1 SGHRS, CDR2 YFSETQ. The length of the CDR3 is 14 residues. The CDR3 coding sequence is TGCGCCAGCAGCTTGGGGAGTAGCTCCTACGAGCAGTACTTC. Its translation: CASSLGSSSYEQYF.

V gene TRBV4-1 combines with J gene TRBJ1-5; D might be TRBD1 (5 bases). Trimming shortened V by 0 bases and J by 7 bases, and 13 bases separated the two germline ends. Germline V CDR1 and CDR2: MGHRA, YSYEKL. The CDR3 loop spans 15 amino acids. CDR3 amino acids: CASSQEGGNSQPQHF. CDR3 DNA sequence: TGCGCCAGCAGCCAAGAGGGGGGTAACAGCCAGCCCCAGCATTTT.

This sequence joins TRBV28 and TRBJ1-3; D not resolved. CDR3 size: 14 residues. Germline CDR1 is MDHEN and CDR2 is SYDVKM. Trimming removed 7 bases from V and 4 bases from J, with 14 bases in between. The CDR3 loop reads CASNLPGAGNTIYF. CDR3 nucleotides: TGTGCCAGCAACCTACCGGGAGCCGGAAACACCATATATTTT.

J is TRBJ1-5 and V is TRBV5-5; D might be TRBD1 (5 bases). V was clipped by 0 bases and J by 0 bases, with 7 bases between them. This CDR3 is 15 amino acids long. Germline V gene lookup returns CDR1 SGHKS and CDR2 YYEKEE (reference sequence). This CDR3 is CASSLGTTSNQPQHF. The CDR3 region has the DNA TGTGCCAGCAGCTTGGGGACAACTAGCAATCAGCCCCAGCATTTT. The whole variable domain, filled in from reference TRBV5-5 and TRBJ1-5, reads DAGVTQSPTHLIKTRGQQVTLRCSPISGHKSVSWYQQVLGQGPQFIFQYYEKEERGRGNFPDRFSARQFPNYSSELNVNALLLGDSALYLCASSLGTTSNQPQHFGDGTRLSIL.

This chain links TRBV28 with TRBJ1-4; 12 nucleotides agree with TRBD1. The CDR3 contains 15 residues. J was trimmed by 8 bases and V by 5 bases; bases with no gene match: 6. Per germline, CDR1 MDHEN and CDR2 SYDVKM. The CDR3 DNA follows: TGTGCCAGCAGTCGGGGACAGGGGGCTTGGGAAAAACTGTTTTTT. Protein: CASSRGQGAWEKLFF.

The table lists this clone with a few counts. V is TRBV11-2 and J is TRBJ2-1, with D perhaps TRBD1 (6 bases). The ends were cut back, 7 bases at V and 3 bases at J, with 13 bases in the middle. In germline, CDR1 is SGHAT, CDR2 FQNNGV. The CDR3 contains 14 residues. This CDR3 reads CASTRGGHYNEQFF. The DNA of the CDR3 is TGTGCCAGCACCCGAGGGGGACACTACAATGAGCAGTTCTTC. Variable domain in full (rest from reference TRBV11-2 and TRBJ2-1): EAGVAQSPRYKIIEKRQSVAFWCNPISGHATLYWYQQILGQGPKLLIQFQNNGVVDDSQLPKDRFSAERLKGVDSTLKIQPAKLEDSAVYLCASTRGGHYNEQFFGPGTRLTVL.